This T cell receptor beta chain was captured by sequencing in a study of T cells in Graves' hyperthyroidism and ophthalmopathy. At least ten counts were recorded for this clonotype. RNA transcripts provided the source from which TCR beta CDR3 regions were amplified. Researchers ran a first-round RT-PCR on the TCR CDR3 using the HTBI primer set. TCRdb re-analysed the multiplex PCR reads in MiXCR, keeping a single row per CDR3 protein. The sample lists about 98,000 distinct CDR3 sequences, around 42% occurring once. Stable Graves' hyperthyroidism denoted no ophthalmopathy progression over 18 months. Sequencing was carried out using peripheral blood or thyroid tissue (not recorded which). This TCR came from a woman in her 30s with Graves' hyperthyroidism.

The CDR3 DNA is TGTGCCTCGACGGGGACAGGGTTATTACAGCCCCAGCATTTT. Translation: CASTGTGLLQPQHF. The J gene is TRBJ1-5, the V gene TRBV2, with 9 nucleotides matching TRBD1. In germline, CDR1 is SNHLY, CDR2 FYNNEI. The CDR3 has 14 amino acids. V trimming: 11 bases; J trimming: 7 bases; junction bases outside the gene matches: 12.